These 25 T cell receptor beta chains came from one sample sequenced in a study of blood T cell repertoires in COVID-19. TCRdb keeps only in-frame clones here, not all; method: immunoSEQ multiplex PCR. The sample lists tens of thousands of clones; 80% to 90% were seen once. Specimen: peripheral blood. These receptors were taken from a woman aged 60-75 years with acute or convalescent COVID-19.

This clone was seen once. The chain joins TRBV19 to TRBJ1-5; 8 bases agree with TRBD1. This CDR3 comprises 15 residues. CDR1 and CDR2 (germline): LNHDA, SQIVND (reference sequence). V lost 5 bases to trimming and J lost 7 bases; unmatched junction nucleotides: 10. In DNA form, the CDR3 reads TGTGCCAGTAGTTCGGTCGGGACAGGCGGCCAGCCCCAGCATTTT. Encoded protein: CASSSVGTGGQPQHF. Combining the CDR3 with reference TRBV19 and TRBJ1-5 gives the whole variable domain DGGITQSPKYLFRKEGQNVTLSCEQNLNHDAMYWYRQDPGQGLRLIYYSQIVNDFQKGDIAEGYSVSREKKESFPLTVTSAQKNPTAFYLCASSSVGTGGQPQHFGDGTRLSIL.

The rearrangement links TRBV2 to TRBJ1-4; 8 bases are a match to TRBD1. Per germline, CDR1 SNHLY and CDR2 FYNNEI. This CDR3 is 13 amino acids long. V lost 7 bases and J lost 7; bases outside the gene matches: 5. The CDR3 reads CASKTGAVEKLFF. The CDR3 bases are TGTGCCAGCAAGACAGGGGCTGTTGAAAAACTGTTTTTT.

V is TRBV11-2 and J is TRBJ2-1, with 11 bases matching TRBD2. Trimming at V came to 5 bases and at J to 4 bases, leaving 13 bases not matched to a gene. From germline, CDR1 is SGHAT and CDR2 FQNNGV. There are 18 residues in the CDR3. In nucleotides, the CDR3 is TGTGCCAGCAGCCGCCGATTGACCGGGACTAGCGGTTACAATGAGCAGTTCTTC. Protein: CASSRRLTGTSGYNEQFF. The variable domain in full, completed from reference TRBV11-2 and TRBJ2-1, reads EAGVAQSPRYKIIEKRQSVAFWCNPISGHATLYWYQQILGQGPKLLIQFQNNGVVDDSQLPKDRFSAERLKGVDSTLKIQPAKLEDSAVYLCASSRRLTGTSGYNEQFFGPGTRLTVL.

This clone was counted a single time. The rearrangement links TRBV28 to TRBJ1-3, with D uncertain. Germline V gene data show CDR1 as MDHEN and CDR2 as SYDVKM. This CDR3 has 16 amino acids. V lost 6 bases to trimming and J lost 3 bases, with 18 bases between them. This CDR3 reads CASSPMEERFGNTIYF. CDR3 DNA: TGTGCCAGCAGCCCCATGGAGGAGCGGTTTGGAAACACCATATATTTT.

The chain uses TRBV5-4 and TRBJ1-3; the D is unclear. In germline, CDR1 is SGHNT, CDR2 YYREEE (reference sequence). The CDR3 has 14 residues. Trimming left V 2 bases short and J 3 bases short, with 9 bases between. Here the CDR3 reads CASSFIGYGNTIYF. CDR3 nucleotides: TGTGCCAGCAGCTTCATCGGGTATGGAAACACCATATATTTT.

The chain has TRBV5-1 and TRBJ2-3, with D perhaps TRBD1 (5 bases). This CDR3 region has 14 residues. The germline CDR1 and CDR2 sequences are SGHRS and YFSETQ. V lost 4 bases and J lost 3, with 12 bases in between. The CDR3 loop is CASSPLGQTDTQYF. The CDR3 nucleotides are TGCGCCAGCAGCCCCTTGGGGCAGACAGATACGCAGTATTTT.

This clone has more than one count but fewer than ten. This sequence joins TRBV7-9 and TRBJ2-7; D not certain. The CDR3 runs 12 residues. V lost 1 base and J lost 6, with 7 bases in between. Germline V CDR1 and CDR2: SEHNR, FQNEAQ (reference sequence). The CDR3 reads CASSLGFREQYF. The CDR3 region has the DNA TGTGCCAGCAGCTTAGGTTTTCGCGAGCAGTACTTC.

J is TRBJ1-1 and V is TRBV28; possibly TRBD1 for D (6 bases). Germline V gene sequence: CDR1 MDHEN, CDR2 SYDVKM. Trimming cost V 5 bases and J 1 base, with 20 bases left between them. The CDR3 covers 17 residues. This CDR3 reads CASSHHLQGLQNTEAFF. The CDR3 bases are TGTGCCAGCAGTCACCATCTACAGGGTTTGCAGAACACTGAAGCTTTCTTT.

CDR3 loop: CASRGGEAFNTEAFF. In DNA, the CDR3 is TGTGCCAGCCGAGGAGGAGAAGCGTTCAACACTGAAGCTTTCTTT. The chain links TRBV30 to TRBJ1-1, with unresolved D. The CDR3 has 15 residues. From germline, CDR1 is GTSNPN and CDR2 SVGIG (reference sequence). With 8 bases removed from V and 2 bases from J, the gap between germline ends came to 21 bases.

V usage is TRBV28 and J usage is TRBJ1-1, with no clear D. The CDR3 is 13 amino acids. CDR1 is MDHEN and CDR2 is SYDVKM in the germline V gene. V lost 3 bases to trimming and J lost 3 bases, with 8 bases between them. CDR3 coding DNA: TGTGCCAGCAGTTTGCGGGGATACACTGAAGCTTTCTTT. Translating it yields CASSLRGYTEAFF.

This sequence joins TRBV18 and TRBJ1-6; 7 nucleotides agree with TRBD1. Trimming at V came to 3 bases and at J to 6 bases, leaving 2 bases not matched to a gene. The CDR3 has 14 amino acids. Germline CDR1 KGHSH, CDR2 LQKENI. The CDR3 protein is CASSPGQFNSPLHF. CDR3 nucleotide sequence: TGTGCCAGCTCACCGGGACAGTTTAATTCACCCCTCCACTTT.

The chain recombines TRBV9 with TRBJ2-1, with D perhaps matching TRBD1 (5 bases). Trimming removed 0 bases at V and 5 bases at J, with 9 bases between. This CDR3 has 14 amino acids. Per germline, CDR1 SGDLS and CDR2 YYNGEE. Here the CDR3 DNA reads TGTGCCAGCAGCGTAGCTTTACAGGACAATGAGCAGTTCTTC. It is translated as CASSVALQDNEQFF.

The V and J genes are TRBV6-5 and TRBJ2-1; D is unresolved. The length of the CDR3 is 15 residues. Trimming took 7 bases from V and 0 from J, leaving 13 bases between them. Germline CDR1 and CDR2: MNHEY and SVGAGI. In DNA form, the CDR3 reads TGTGCCAGCATTCCACTTAAGAGCTCCTACAATGAGCAGTTCTTC. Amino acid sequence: CASIPLKSSYNEQFF.

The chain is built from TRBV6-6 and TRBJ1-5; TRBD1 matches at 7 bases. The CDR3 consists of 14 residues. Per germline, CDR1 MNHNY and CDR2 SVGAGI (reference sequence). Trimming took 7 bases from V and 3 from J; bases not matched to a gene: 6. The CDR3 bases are TGTGCCAGCACCACGGGACAGATCAATCAGCCCCAGCATTTT. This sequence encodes CASTTGQINQPQHF.

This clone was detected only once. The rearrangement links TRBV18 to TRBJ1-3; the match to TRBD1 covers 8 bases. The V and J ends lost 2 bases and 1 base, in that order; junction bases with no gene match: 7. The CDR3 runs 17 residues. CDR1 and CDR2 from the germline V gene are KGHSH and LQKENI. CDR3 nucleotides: TGTGCCAGCTCACCAAAAACAGGGGGGCTGTCTGGAAACACCATATATTTT. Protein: CASSPKTGGLSGNTIYF.

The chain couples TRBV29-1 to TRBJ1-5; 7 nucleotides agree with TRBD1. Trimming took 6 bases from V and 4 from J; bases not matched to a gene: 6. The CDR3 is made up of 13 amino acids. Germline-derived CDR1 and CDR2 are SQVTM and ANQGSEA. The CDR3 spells CSVSRGVNQPQHF. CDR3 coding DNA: TGCAGCGTCTCCAGGGGGGTGAATCAGCCCCAGCATTTT. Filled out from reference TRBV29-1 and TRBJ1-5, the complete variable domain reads SAVISQKPSRDICQRGTSLTIQCQVDSQVTMMFWYRQQPGQSLTLIATANQGSEATYESGFVIDKFPISRPNLTFSTLTVSNMSPEDSSIYLCSVSRGVNQPQHFGDGTRLSIL.

CDR3 sequence: CASTSGGLDIYEQYF. The CDR3 bases are TGTGCCAGCACCTCCGGGGGGCTAGATATATACGAGCAGTACTTC. The chain employs TRBV5-5 and TRBJ2-7, with D possibly being TRBD2 (7 bases). The germline V gene encodes CDR1 SGHKS and CDR2 YYEKEE (reference sequence). Trimming stripped 6 bases from V and 4 bases from J, with 20 bases between. The CDR3 loop spans 15 amino acids.

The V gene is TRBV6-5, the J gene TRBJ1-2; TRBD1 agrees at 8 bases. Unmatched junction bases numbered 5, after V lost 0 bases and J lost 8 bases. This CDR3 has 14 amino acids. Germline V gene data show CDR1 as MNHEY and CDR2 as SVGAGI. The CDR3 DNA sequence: TGTGCCAGCAGTTACTCTCAGGGGGCTGGGGGCTACACCTTC. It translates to CASSYSQGAGGYTF.

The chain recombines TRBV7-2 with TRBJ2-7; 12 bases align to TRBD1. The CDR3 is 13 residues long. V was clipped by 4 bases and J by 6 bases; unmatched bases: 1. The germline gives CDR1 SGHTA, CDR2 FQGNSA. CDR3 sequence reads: CASSWDRGREQYF. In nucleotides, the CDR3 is TGTGCCAGCAGCTGGGACAGGGGGCGCGAGCAGTACTTC.

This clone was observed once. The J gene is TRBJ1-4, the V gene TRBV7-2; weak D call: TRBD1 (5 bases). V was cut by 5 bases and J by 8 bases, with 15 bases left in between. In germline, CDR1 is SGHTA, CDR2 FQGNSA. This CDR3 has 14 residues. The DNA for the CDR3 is TGTGCCAGCAGCCTAGGGACCCGGGGGGAAAAACTGTTTTTT. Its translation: CASSLGTRGEKLFF.

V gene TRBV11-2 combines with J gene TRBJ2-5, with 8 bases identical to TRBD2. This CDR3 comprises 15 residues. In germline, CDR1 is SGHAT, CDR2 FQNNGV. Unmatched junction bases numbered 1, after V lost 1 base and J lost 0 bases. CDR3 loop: CASSLAGGYQETQYF. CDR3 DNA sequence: TGTGCCAGCAGCTTAGCGGGGGGGTACCAAGAGACCCAGTACTTC.

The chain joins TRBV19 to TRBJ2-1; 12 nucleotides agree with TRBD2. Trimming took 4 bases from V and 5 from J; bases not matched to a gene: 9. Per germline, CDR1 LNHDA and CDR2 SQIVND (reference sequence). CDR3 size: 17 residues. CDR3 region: CASSTRTSGRTNNEQFF. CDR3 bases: TGTGCCAGTAGTACTCGAACTAGCGGGAGGACAAACAATGAGCAGTTCTTC.

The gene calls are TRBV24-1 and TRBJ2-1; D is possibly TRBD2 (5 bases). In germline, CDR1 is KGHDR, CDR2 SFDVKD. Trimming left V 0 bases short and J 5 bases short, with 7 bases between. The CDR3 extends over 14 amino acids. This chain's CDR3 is CATSDLGRNNEQFF. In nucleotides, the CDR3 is TGTGCCACCAGTGATTTGGGGAGAAACAATGAGCAGTTCTTC.

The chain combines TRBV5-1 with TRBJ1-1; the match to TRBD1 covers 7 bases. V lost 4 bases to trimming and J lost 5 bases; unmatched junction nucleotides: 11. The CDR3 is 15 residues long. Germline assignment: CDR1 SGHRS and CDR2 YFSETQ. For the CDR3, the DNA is TGCGCCAGCAGCACGCAACAGGGGCCCGTGACTGAAGCTTTCTTT. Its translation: CASSTQQGPVTEAFF.

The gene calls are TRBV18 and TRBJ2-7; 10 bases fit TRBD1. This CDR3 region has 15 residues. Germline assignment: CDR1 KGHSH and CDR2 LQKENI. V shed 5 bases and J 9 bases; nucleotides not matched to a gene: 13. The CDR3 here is CASSTGTGALSGQYF. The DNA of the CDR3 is TGTGCCAGCTCAACCGGGACAGGGGCTTTGTCAGGGCAGTACTTC.